These 14 T cell receptor beta chains originate from one sample sequenced in a study of cytomegalovirus exposure and HLA in healthy donors. The PCR was carried out with 60 Vbeta primers and 13 Jbeta primers. Here immunoSEQ multiplex PCR was the method, and the copy in TCRdb shows in-frame clones only, minus some. The sample comprises about 72,000 clones, roughly four fifths of which are singletons, and 1.5% to 2% rests with the top ten. The sequenced material came from PBMCs. The source is a man between 18 and 29 years old in good health and CMV-seronegative.

The CDR3: CASSLAPGTDTQYF. The CDR3 nucleotides are TGTGCCAGCAGCTTAGCTCCCGGCACAGATACGCAGTATTTT. This chain uses TRBV7-2 with TRBJ2-3, with D unresolved. With 0 bases removed from V and 1 base from J, the gap between germline ends came to 5 bases. The germline V gene has CDR1 SGHTA and CDR2 FQGNSA. The CDR3 is 14 amino acids.

The chain carries TRBV6-6 and TRBJ1-5, with 9 bases fitting TRBD1. Trimming took 11 bases from V and 0 from J; bases not matched to a gene: 2. Germline loops: CDR1 MNHNY, CDR2 SVGAGI (reference sequence). CDR3 length equals 13 residues. CDR3 sequence (DNA): TGTGCCGGACAGGGGAATAGCAATCAGCCCCAGCATTTT. This encodes CAGQGNSNQPQHF.

This rearrangement joins TRBV6-5 to TRBJ2-1, with TRBD2 identical over 9 bases. Losses at the gene ends were 4 bases for V and 7 bases for J; bases not matched to a gene: 5. Germline assignment: CDR1 MNHEY and CDR2 SVGAGI. The CDR3 spans 14 residues. CDR3 DNA sequence: TGTGCCAGCAGTTTTAGCGGGGGTCCGAATGAGCAGTTCTTC. Amino acids: CASSFSGGPNEQFF.

V is TRBV29-1 and J is TRBJ1-1; tentative D call: TRBD1 (6 bases). V gave up 6 bases and J gave up 4 bases, with 12 bases separating them. The length of the CDR3 is 12 residues. Germline CDR1 is SQVTM and CDR2 is ANQGSEA. The CDR3 sequence is CSVNRVGTEAFF. The CDR3 DNA reads TGCAGCGTAAACAGGGTCGGCACTGAAGCTTTCTTT. Drawing the rest from reference TRBV29-1 and TRBJ1-1, the complete variable domain is SAVISQKPSRDICQRGTSLTIQCQVDSQVTMMFWYRQQPGQSLTLIATANQGSEATYESGFVIDKFPISRPNLTFSTLTVSNMSPEDSSIYLCSVNRVGTEAFFGQGTRLTVV.

The rearrangement links TRBV11-3 to TRBJ1-1; TRBD1 might be the D (5 bases). V was clipped by 5 bases and J by 4 bases, with 14 bases between them. This CDR3 has 14 residues. The V gene's germline CDR1 is SGHNT and CDR2 YENEEA. The CDR3 loop is CASSTGPLSTEAFF. The CDR3 DNA sequence: TGTGCCAGCAGCACAGGCCCCTTATCCACTGAAGCTTTCTTT.

The chain combines TRBV7-9 with TRBJ2-5; a possible D gene is TRBD2 (6 bases). Trimming stripped 8 bases from V and 2 bases from J, with 9 bases between. The CDR3 covers 12 residues. From germline, CDR1 is SEHNR and CDR2 FQNEAQ (reference sequence). The CDR3 loop is CASEGLQETQYF. The CDR3 DNA reads TGTGCCAGCGAGGGACTTCAAGAGACCCAGTACTTC.

The chain couples TRBV28 to TRBJ2-7, with 13 bases matching TRBD2. With V trimmed by 6 bases and J by 3 bases, 17 bases remained unmatched. The CDR3 is 19 residues long. Per germline, CDR1 MDHEN and CDR2 SYDVKM. The CDR3 region has the DNA TGTGCCAGCAGCCTTGGACAGCCAACTAGCGGGAGGGTAAACTACGAGCAGTACTTC. Translated: CASSLGQPTSGRVNYEQYF.

This sequence joins TRBV19 and TRBJ1-2, with 7 bases that match TRBD1. The J segment lost 3 bases and the V segment lost 3 bases, leaving 4 bases of the junction unmatched. CDR3 length equals 14 residues. CDR1 is LNHDA and CDR2 is SQIVND in the germline V gene (reference sequence). CDR3 residues: CASSMKGAYYGYTF. The CDR3 DNA reads TGTGCCAGTAGTATGAAGGGGGCGTACTATGGCTACACCTTC.

The chain is built from TRBV5-1 and TRBJ2-5; D uncertain. Trimming removed 2 bases at V and 3 bases at J, with 8 bases between. This CDR3 contains 13 residues. Per germline, CDR1 SGHRS and CDR2 YFSETQ. The CDR3 DNA is TGCGCCAGCAGCTTTAAACCAGAAGAGACCCAGTACTTC. This encodes CASSFKPEETQYF. Filled out from reference TRBV5-1 and TRBJ2-5, the complete variable domain reads KAGVTQTPRYLIKTRGQQVTLSCSPISGHRSVSWYQQTPGQGLQFLFEYFSETQRNKGNFPGRFSGRQFSNSRSEMNVSTLELGDSALYLCASSFKPEETQYFGPGTRLLVL.

The chain joins TRBV5-3 to TRBJ1-5, with 8 nucleotides matching TRBD1. TRBV5-3 is reported as an ORF; its role is uncertain. The CDR3 is made up of 16 amino acids. The V gene end was trimmed by 4 bases and the J gene end by 3 bases; junction bases not matched to a gene: 9. The CDR3 spells CARSTWTGLNNQPQHF. The CDR3 nucleotides are TGTGCCAGAAGCACCTGGACAGGGCTAAACAATCAGCCCCAGCATTTT.

This chain joins TRBV4-1 and TRBJ2-4, with unresolved D. The CDR3 is 12 residues long. V was pared by 8 bases and J by 6 bases, with 11 bases between. Germline-derived CDR1 and CDR2 are MGHRA and YSYEKL. CDR3 sequence: CASRMPGNIQYF. CDR3 DNA sequence: TGCGCCAGCCGGATGCCAGGAAACATTCAGTACTTC.

The V gene is TRBV19, the J gene TRBJ2-2, with TRBD2 matching 9 bases. V lost 5 bases to trimming and J lost 0 bases; unmatched junction nucleotides: 4. The germline gives CDR1 LNHDA, CDR2 SQIVND (reference sequence). This CDR3 is 16 amino acids long. This chain's CDR3 is CASSRLAVTNTGELFF. Written as DNA, the CDR3 is TGTGCCAGTAGTCGACTAGCGGTCACGAACACCGGGGAGCTGTTTTTT.

Regarding this clone: Germline and junction disagree at one end, which may indicate a read error. V is TRBV6-1 and J is TRBJ2-7, with 9 bases aligning to TRBD2. This CDR3 comprises 13 residues. The germline V gene encodes CDR1 MNHNS and CDR2 SASEGT. For the CDR3, the DNA is TGTGCCAGCAGTGAATTTGCAGCGGGCGGGGGGGCGTTC. The encoded protein is CASSEFAAGGGAF.

In this sample, this clone turned up once. This chain uses TRBV7-9 with TRBJ2-5; TRBD2 matches at 12 bases. Trimming at V came to 2 bases and at J to 7 bases, leaving 8 bases not matched to a gene. In germline, CDR1 is SEHNR, CDR2 FQNEAQ (reference sequence). The CDR3 length is 16 residues. The CDR3 DNA reads as TGTGCCAGCAGCTTAATGTCTAGCGGGGGGGCTGGGACCCAGTACTTC. This codes for CASSLMSSGGAGTQYF.